These T cell receptor beta chains were read from a single sample in a study of shared clonotypes between healthy human individuals. Sequencing used immunoSEQ multiplex PCR; TCRdb keeps in-frame clones, though not all of them. Counted here are approximately 2,200,000 clones, roughly 91% occurring once; the ten biggest clones make up under 2%. Sequences were obtained from naive CD8+ T cells from PBMCs. The receptors here all came from a man between 18 and 29 years old in good health. Some clones in this sample may be carry-over from other donors' samples. Each CDR3 is given with its conserved first and last residue. The D gene is left open where the match is weak. A clone size is listed for some rows: how often the clone was seen (once, few, many), or a class if it is expanded.

16,TRBJ1-6,TRBV7-2,-,-,TGTGCCAGCAGCCTAACCCGGGATTACAGGTCCTCACCCCTCCACTTT,CASSLTRDYRSSPLHF
16,TRBJ1-5,TRBV27,-,-,TGTGCCAGCAGTCTTAGGACAGCTAATAGCAATCAGCCCCAGCATTTT,CASSLRTANSNQPQHF
13,TRBJ2-1,TRBV14,-,-,TGTGCCAGCAGCTCTAGGGGTTACAATGAGCAGTTCTTC,CASSSRGYNEQFF
16,TRBJ1-5,TRBV4-1,-,-,TGCGCCAGCAGCCAAGAATTGGGGGCTGCGATTCAGCCCCAGCATTTT,CASSQELGAAIQPQHF
17,TRBJ2-1,TRBV23-1,-,TRBD1,TGCGCCAGCAGTCAATTGGTAACAGGGGAAACCTACAATGAGCAGTTCTTC,CASSQLVTGETYNEQFF
14,TRBJ2-7,TRBV7-8,-,-,TGTGCCAGCAGCTTATTGGGGAGTCCGGACGAGCAGTACTTC,CASSLLGSPDEQYF
14,TRBJ2-7,TRBV18,-,-,TGTGCCAGCTCACCACAGGGACCGGGGTCAGAGCAGTACTTC,CASSPQGPGSEQYF
13,TRBJ2-7,TRBV27,-,-,TGTGCCAGCAGTTGGGGGGGCGCCTACGAGCAGTACTTC,CASSWGGAYEQYF
15,TRBJ2-2,TRBV4-1,-,-,TGCGCCAGCAGCCAGCGACAGGGACTGGGCGGGGAGCTGTTTTTT,CASSQRQGLGGELFF
17,TRBJ2-6,TRBV27,-,-,TGTGCCAGCAGTGCATGGGACACCCACTCTGGGGCCAACGTCCTGACTTTC,CASSAWDTHSGANVLTF
11,TRBJ2-7,TRBV9,-,-,TGTGCCAGCAGCGCCAACCACGAGCAGTACTTC,CASSANHEQYF
14,TRBJ2-7,TRBV7-9,-,TRBD2,TGTGCCAGCAGCTTAGCTAGCGGGCAATACGAGCAGTACTTC,CASSLASGQYEQYF
13,TRBJ1-3,TRBV14,-,-,TGTGCCAGCAGTATGGGACTCGGAAACACCATATATTTT,CASSMGLGNTIYF
15,TRBJ2-7,TRBV4-1,-,TRBD2,TGCGCCAGCACCCAAGAGTCTAGCGGGACCTACGAGCAGTACTTC,CASTQESSGTYEQYF
13,TRBJ1-1,TRBV5-4,-,-,TGTGCCAGCAGCTTGGGACAGTACACTGAAGCTTTCTTT,CASSLGQYTEAFF
13,TRBJ1-1,TRBV30,few,-,TGTGCCTGTTTGGGGGGCCAGAACACTGAAGCTTTCTTT,CACLGGQNTEAFF
16,TRBJ2-1,TRBV19,once,TRBD2,TGTGCCAGTAGTATAGTTAGCCTAGCGGGGTACAATGAGCAGTTCTTC,CASSIVSLAGYNEQFF
16,TRBJ2-6,TRBV2,-,TRBD1,TGTGCCAGCATCGACAGGGGGTTATCTGGGGCCAACGTCCTGACTTTC,CASIDRGLSGANVLTF
12,TRBJ2-7,TRBV4-1,once,-,TGCGCCAGCAGCCAAGGAAGACACGAGCAGTACTTC,CASSQGRHEQYF
14,TRBJ1-1,TRBV27,-,-,TGTGCCAGCAGCCCAAGGGGGATGAACACTGAAGCTTTCTTT,CASSPRGMNTEAFF
16,TRBJ2-7,TRBV6-1,-,TRBD2,TGTGCCAGCAGTGAAAGACTAGCGGGGGTGACCTACGAGCAGTACTTC,CASSERLAGVTYEQYF
14,TRBJ2-2,TRBV9,once,-,TGTGCCAGCAGCGTAGTAGGCAGCACCGGGGAGCTGTTTTTT,CASSVVGSTGELFF
13,TRBJ1-1,TRBV4-2,-,-,TGTGCCAGCAGCCAAGGTGGGAACACTGAAGCTTTCTTT,CASSQGGNTEAFF
14,TRBJ2-7,TRBV19,-,-,TGTGCCAGTAGTATAGACCGGAGCTCCTACGAGCAGTACTTC,CASSIDRSSYEQYF
14,TRBJ1-5,TRBV5-1,-,-,TGCGCCAGCAGCTTTGGGGGAAAGGGTCAGCCCCAGCATTTT,CASSFGGKGQPQHF
16,TRBJ2-1,TRBV7-3,-,TRBD2,TGTGCCAGCAGCTTAAGACTAGCGGGAGGGAACAATGAGCAGTTCTTC,CASSLRLAGGNNEQFF